The present entry profiles one T cell receptor beta chain with its context. No antigen is known for it. The record has no base qualities; no much larger clone is one base away. TCR CDR3 regions were amplified from genomic DNA by multiplex PCR using the deep immunoSEQ assay. Genomic DNA extracted from each cell subset was distributed evenly over all wells of several immunoSEQ 96-well plates, and each plate served as one replicate. For sorted subsets, roughly 200 ng of genomic DNA, equivalent to roughly 33,000 T cell genomes, went into each replicate PCR. The purified libraries were quantified using a Qubit 3.0 fluorometer, sized with a Bioanalyzer 2100, and then quantified again using the KAPA Library Quantification kit. A separate single-read 150-cycle Illumina NextSeq 550 flow cell was used to sequence each immunoSEQ 96-well plate. Under the source paper's analysis protocol: Because the immunoSEQ output included only junctional sequences and no quality scores, the filtering could not be the same as the filtering used for full-length reads. Sequences were annotated with PyIR, a Python wrapper for IgBLAST v1.9, using IMGT germline references to assign V/J genes and CDR3. Reads with weak V/J assignments (E-value above 1e-6), missing CDR3, stop codons, out-of-frame junctions, or ambiguous translated residues were removed. V3J clonotypes were defined as sequences sharing the same inferred V gene, J gene, and CDR3 amino acid sequence. To compute the percentage overlap between repertoires, the number of shared unique clonotypes was divided by the size of the smaller repertoire. Richness of each repertoire was evaluated using RTK rarefaction, the Chao1 estimator, and Recon v2.1 estimates of unobserved clonotypes. For all TCRbeta clonotypes obtained by the gDNA method from a few donors, generation probabilities were computed with OLGA. Sourced from immuneACCESS, this table was stored by TCRdb with only in-frame sequences that have V and J called. A share of the clones is absent; for the studies checked, an unresolved V gene accounts for under half, and the remainder has no known explanation. D and trimming were read from the DNA, whereas the V and J calls and clone size are those reported in that table. This sample has roughly 1,000,000 clones in its table, and about 84% of those were observed once. More than 0.5% of the sample is in the top ten clones.

Deletion took 1 base off V and 15 bases off J, with a span of 16 bases between the germline ends. Including cysteine and phenylalanine, the CDR3 has 13 amino acids. Just the 39-base CDR3 DNA is kept, in frame starting at base 1. According to the germline V gene, CDR1 reads SGHDN and CDR2 reads FVKESK. The donors were healthy, HIV-negative adults who had no recently reported acute infections or vaccinations. Only Caucasian adults living in Nashville, Tennessee, USA were represented among the donors. CD4+ T cells were enriched by magnetic negative selection; naive cells were then positively selected on CD45RA, and the negative fraction formed the memory subset. Blood was obtained by leukapheresis, after which PBMCs were separated by Ficoll-Histopaque density gradient centrifugation and cryopreserved in liquid nitrogen vapor phase. Analytical flow cytometry was used to check the purity and quantity of every magnetically sorted T cell population. From each sorted fraction, genomic DNA was isolated and quantified by UV absorbance on a Nanodrop 2000c.

The sample originates from a study of shared clonotypes between healthy human individuals (TCRdb year 2020). About the study as a whole: The cohort comprised a couple of women and a few men aged 18 to 49 years. For each donor, CD4 naive and CD4 memory were each given three plates, CD8 naive was given two plates, and CD8 memory was given one plate. To estimate repertoire size and how much clonotype sharing occurs between individuals, the study deeply sequenced the blood TCR repertoires of several healthy adults. To increase sequencing depth and limit assay-specific biases, TCR repertoire library preparation and sequencing were carried out by different laboratories using diverse techniques. Each donor's leukapheresis produced roughly between roughly 0.85 and 10 billion PBMCs. The paper as a whole reports these results and caveats: Naive subsets generally had larger estimated clonotype richness than memory subsets did. Sampling was restricted to blood, and TCR repertoires in tissue are likely to differ from TCR repertoires in blood. When a handful of donors were compared, the shared fraction of clonotypes was about 5% for naive CD4, approximately 3.5% for naive CD8, more than 2% for memory CD4, and 0.35% to 0.4% for memory CD8. Rarefaction of sorted-subset datasets indicated incomplete sequencing despite the large sequencing depth. Because the study included a small number of donors, the genetic and exposure-history diversity represented was limited. Clonotypes shared by all four sorted-subset donors showed higher generation probabilities than non-shared clonotypes. Pairwise subsampling indicated that sequencing depth was expected to affect the degree of clonotype sharing among donors.

The chain is made from TRBV14 and TRBJ2-1; the D region is possibly TRBD1 or TRBD2, each matching across 5 bases. The origin of this receptor is a young man in good health. Some clones in this sample may be carry-over from other donors' samples. Sequenced: memory CD4+ T cells from PBMCs. The meaning of the sample's cell subset or site label: CD45RA-negative fraction. CDR3 reads: CASSQGDLQRGFF. The nucleotides read TGTGCCAGCAGCCAAGGGGATCTCCAGAGGGGGTTCTTC.